Below are 30 T cell receptor beta chains sequenced from a single sample in a study of blood T cell repertoires in COVID-19. Clones were read by immunoSEQ multiplex PCR, and TCRdb kept only the in-frame ones, dropping some. The sample holds 250,000 to 350,000 clones, around 87% seen once. Sequenced input: PBMCs or T cells enriched from blood (not recorded which). The receptors shown here come from a woman aged 18-30 years with acute COVID-19.

In its sample, this clone was seen once. The chain uses TRBV6-5 and TRBJ2-7; 10 bases fit TRBD1. The CDR3 consists of 13 residues. After removal of 7 bases from V and 5 bases from J, the junction contained 5 bases not matched to a gene. From germline, CDR1 is MNHEY and CDR2 SVGAGI. The CDR3 loop reads CASIPTGGHEQYF. For the CDR3, the DNA is TGTGCCAGCATTCCGACAGGGGGCCACGAGCAGTACTTC.

The rearrangement links TRBV28 to TRBJ2-1; D unresolved. Germline loops: CDR1 MDHEN, CDR2 SYDVKM. The CDR3 is 13 residues long. V was trimmed by 2 bases and J by 8 bases, leaving 10 bases between them. This CDR3 reads CASSLGVADEQFF. The CDR3 coding sequence is TGTGCCAGCAGTTTAGGTGTAGCAGATGAGCAGTTCTTC.

This chain connects TRBV19 to TRBJ2-5, with D possibly matching TRBD1 (6 bases). Trimming pared 4 bases from V and 4 bases from J, leaving 16 bases between. The CDR3 sequence is 15 residues long. CDR1 LNHDA and CDR2 SQIVND come from the germline V gene (reference sequence). CDR3 coding DNA: TGTGCCAGTAGTAACCCTCAAACAGGGTCAGAGACCCAGTACTTC. Encoded protein: CASSNPQTGSETQYF.

Regarding this clone: The sample contains more than one DNA sequence encoding this CDR3. The chain couples TRBV11-2 to TRBJ1-5; 10 positions match TRBD1. The CDR3 has 17 amino acids. Losses at the gene ends were 5 bases for V and 5 bases for J; bases not matched to a gene: 12. Per germline, CDR1 SGHAT and CDR2 FQNNGV. Written as DNA, the CDR3 is TGTGCCAGCAGCCAAAGGACGGCGGACAGGGGGGATCAGCCCCAGCATTTT. Residues: CASSQRTADRGDQPQHF.

The chain couples TRBV7-9 to TRBJ1-1, with 10 positions matching TRBD1. Germline CDR1 and CDR2: SEHNR and FQNEAQ (reference sequence). This CDR3 region has 14 residues. The junction had 8 bases not matched to a gene; V was cut back by 7 bases and J by 6 bases. This chain's CDR3 is CASISGTGEPEAFF. The CDR3 DNA follows: TGTGCCAGCATTTCGGGGACAGGGGAACCTGAAGCTTTCTTT.

This clone came up once. Other DNA variants within this sample encode the same CDR3. The V call is TRBV27, the J call TRBJ2-7; 7 bases are shared with TRBD2. J gave up 4 bases and V 4 bases, and 7 bases lay outside the gene matches. The germline gives CDR1 MNHEY, CDR2 SMNVEV (reference sequence). CDR3 length: 14 residues. In nucleotides, the CDR3 is TGTGCCAGCAGTTCAGGACTAGGGAGATACGAGCAGTACTTC. The encoded protein is CASSSGLGRYEQYF.

The chain couples TRBV10-3 to TRBJ1-6; 11 positions match TRBD1. Per the germline V gene, CDR1 is ENHRY and CDR2 is SYGVKD. The CDR3 consists of 15 residues. With V trimmed by 0 bases and J by 10 bases, 2 bases remained unmatched. The CDR3 sequence: CAISESGTGGSPLHF. The CDR3 DNA is TGTGCCATCAGTGAGTCGGGGACAGGGGGATCACCCCTCCACTTT.

The V call is TRBV27, the J call TRBJ1-1; D not certain. CDR3 length equals 14 residues. The germline CDR1 and CDR2 sequences are MNHEY and SMNVEV (reference sequence). V was trimmed by 5 bases and J by 0 bases, leaving 10 bases between them. In nucleotides, the CDR3 is TGTGCCAGCAGTAAGGAGGCAGTGAACACTGAAGCTTTCTTT. This translates into CASSKEAVNTEAFF.

The CDR3 is CASSMENYGYTF. CDR3 sequence (DNA): TGTGCCAGCAGCATGGAGAACTATGGCTACACCTTC. This chain connects TRBV7-2 to TRBJ1-2, with no clear D. Germline values: CDR1 SGHTA, CDR2 FQGNSA. Trimming took off 5 bases at V and 2 bases at J, with 6 bases between the two ends. The CDR3 runs 12 residues.

Points on this clone: Within the sample, other DNA sequences also encode this same CDR3. V gene TRBV9 combines with J gene TRBJ1-1; possible D gene TRBD1, 5 bases. The CDR3 has 12 amino acids. Deletions cut 3 bases from V and 4 bases from J, with 7 bases between. Germline V gene lookup returns CDR1 SGDLS and CDR2 YYNGEE. The CDR3 sequence is CASSAGGTEAFF. CDR3 sequence (DNA): TGTGCCAGCAGCGCCGGGGGCACTGAAGCTTTCTTT. Based on the CDR3 plus reference TRBV9 and TRBJ1-1, the full variable domain is DSGVTQTPKHLITATGQRVTLRCSPRSGDLSVYWYQQSLDQGLQFLIQYYNGEERAKGNILERFSAQQFPDLHSELNLSSLELGDSALYFCASSAGGTEAFFGQGTRLTVV.

The chain combines TRBV11-2 with TRBJ2-1, with 7 bases identical to TRBD2. CDR3 length: 16 residues. Germline-derived CDR1 and CDR2 are SGHAT and FQNNGV. The V segment lost 5 bases and the J segment 4 bases; nucleotides outside the gene matches: 11. The CDR3 spells CASSARRLARYNEQFF. CDR3 coding DNA: TGTGCCAGCAGCGCCCGTCGACTAGCCAGATACAATGAGCAGTTCTTC.

The chain uses TRBV19 and TRBJ2-7; D is possibly TRBD2 (10 bases). CDR3 length: 18 residues. CDR1 is LNHDA, CDR2 SQIVND, per germline (reference sequence). The V end was cut by 5 bases, the J end by 2 bases, with 25 bases between. The CDR3 sequence is CASSVTGGIAGGTYEQYF. The CDR3 coding sequence is TGTGCCAGTAGTGTCACAGGGGGCATAGCGGGAGGAACCTACGAGCAGTACTTC.

This clone was counted between two and nine times. Other DNA sequences within the sample encode an identical CDR3. The chain links TRBV28 to TRBJ1-2, with D tentatively TRBD1 (5 bases). The CDR3 has 13 residues. V was pared by 3 bases and J by 7 bases, with 12 bases between. Germline CDR1 is MDHEN and CDR2 is SYDVKM. The CDR3 loop reads CASSLGPGGGYTF. In DNA, the CDR3 is TGTGCCAGCAGTTTGGGGCCGGGGGGTGGCTACACCTTC.

The table lists this clone with a few counts. CDR3 bases: TGTGCCAGTAGTATAACTCCACCAGGGGCAGGGGGCCAGCCCCAGCATTTT. This sequence encodes CASSITPPGAGGQPQHF. The chain joins TRBV19 to TRBJ1-5; TRBD1 matches at 8 bases. This CDR3 has 17 residues. Germline assignment: CDR1 LNHDA and CDR2 SQIVND (reference sequence). Unmatched junction bases numbered 13, after V lost 2 bases and J lost 7 bases.

This clone was counted only a few times. The rearrangement links TRBV19 to TRBJ1-1; TRBD1 might be the D (5 bases). The CDR3 totals 16 residues. Germline V CDR1 and CDR2: LNHDA, SQIVND (reference sequence). V shed 3 bases and J shed 1 base, with 15 bases lying between them. This chain's CDR3 is CASSMRQNFGNTEAFF. In DNA, the CDR3 is TGTGCCAGTAGTATGAGACAGAATTTTGGGAACACTGAAGCTTTCTTT.

CDR3 DNA sequence: TGTGCCAGCACCGGGGGTGGGGATTCCTACAATGAGCAGTTCTTC. Its protein is CASTGGGDSYNEQFF. This chain joins TRBV11-2 and TRBJ2-1; possible D gene TRBD2, 6 bases. Trimming shortened V by 7 bases and J by 1 base, and 14 bases separated the two germline ends. Germline V gene sequence: CDR1 SGHAT, CDR2 FQNNGV. This CDR3 comprises 15 residues.

The chain uses TRBV28 and TRBJ1-2, with unresolved D. The CDR3 sequence is 12 residues long. The V gene's germline CDR1 is MDHEN and CDR2 SYDVKM. V lost 6 bases to trimming and J lost 4 bases, with 9 bases between them. This CDR3 reads CASSLNLYGYTF. The CDR3, as DNA: TGTGCCAGCAGCCTAAATCTCTATGGCTACACCTTC.

The J gene is TRBJ2-5, the V gene TRBV9, with D possibly matching TRBD2 (5 bases). The CDR3 runs 16 residues. Looked up from germline, CDR1 is SGDLS and CDR2 is YYNGEE. V lost 2 bases, J lost 7 bases, and 21 bases lay in between. CDR3 in amino acids: CASSVYAGLLMGTQYF. CDR3 bases: TGTGCCAGCAGCGTCTACGCGGGTCTGCTCATGGGGACCCAGTACTTC.

This chain connects TRBV9 to TRBJ1-6; D is unclear. Germline V lookup: CDR1 SGDLS, CDR2 YYNGEE. The CDR3 runs to 15 residues. Trimming removed 4 bases at V and 9 bases at J, with 17 bases between. In DNA, the CDR3 is TGTGCCAGCAGCCCTCGGGAGGAGGTGGGTTCACCCCTCCACTTT. Amino acid sequence: CASSPREEVGSPLHF.

The chain links TRBV27 to TRBJ1-1, with D possibly TRBD1 on 5 matching bases. The CDR3 sequence is 13 residues long. Germline values: CDR1 MNHEY, CDR2 SMNVEV (reference sequence). Between the trimmed V and J ends, which lost 10 bases and 0 bases, there was a span of 12 bases. CDR3 sequence reads: CATHRLMNTEAFF. The CDR3, as DNA: TGTGCCACCCACAGGCTTATGAACACTGAAGCTTTCTTT.

The chain uses TRBV2 and TRBJ2-2; 7 bases line up with TRBD1. With V trimmed by 8 bases and J by 1 base, 4 bases remained unmatched. Germline V gives CDR1 SNHLY, CDR2 FYNNEI. The CDR3 has 14 residues. The CDR3 DNA follows: TGTGCCAGCCTGGACAGGCTGAACACCGGGGAGCTGTTTTTT. It yields the protein CASLDRLNTGELFF.

In DNA, the CDR3 is TGTGCCAGCAGTGAGGGGCAGGGAACTTACGAGCAGTACTTC. Protein product: CASSEGQGTYEQYF. The chain recombines TRBV2 with TRBJ2-7; weak D call: TRBD1 (5 bases). The CDR3 runs 14 residues. Germline CDR1 is SNHLY and CDR2 is FYNNEI. The V and J ends lost 3 bases and 4 bases respectively, with 13 bases between them. Using reference TRBV2 and TRBJ2-7 for the parts outside the CDR3, the full variable domain is EPEVTQTPSHQVTQMGQEVILRCVPISNHLYFYWYRQILGQKVEFLVSFYNNEISEKSEIFDDQFSVERPDGSNFTLKIRSTKLEDSAMYFCASSEGQGTYEQYFGPGTRLTVT.

The rearrangement uses TRBV7-9 and TRBJ1-2; D gene uncertain. Germline CDR1 is SEHNR and CDR2 is FQNEAQ (reference sequence). Trimming took 1 base from V and 4 from J, leaving 13 bases between them. The CDR3 contains 15 residues. This chain's CDR3 is CASSLGGSAVYGYTF. CDR3 in DNA: TGTGCCAGCAGCTTAGGAGGGTCTGCCGTCTATGGCTACACCTTC.

This chain uses TRBV11-2 with TRBJ1-4, with TRBD1 identical over 9 bases. CDR1 is SGHAT and CDR2 is FQNNGV in the germline V gene. The CDR3 is made up of 13 amino acids. V lost 3 bases to trimming and J lost 8 bases; unmatched junction nucleotides: 1. CDR3 amino acids: CASSLGQGEKLFF. In DNA, the CDR3 is TGTGCCAGCAGCTTGGGACAGGGCGAAAAACTGTTTTTT. The full variable domain, rest sourced from reference TRBV11-2 and TRBJ1-4, is EAGVAQSPRYKIIEKRQSVAFWCNPISGHATLYWYQQILGQGPKLLIQFQNNGVVDDSQLPKDRFSAERLKGVDSTLKIQPAKLEDSAVYLCASSLGQGEKLFFGSGTQLSVL.

The chain has TRBV30 and TRBJ2-2; D is unclear. The CDR3 has 12 amino acids. Germline V gene sequence: CDR1 GTSNPN, CDR2 SVGIG (reference sequence). Trimming removed 4 bases at V and 6 bases at J, with 9 bases between. The CDR3: CAWNIGAGELFF. The DNA of the CDR3 is TGTGCCTGGAATATAGGAGCCGGGGAGCTGTTTTTT. The full variable domain, its missing parts supplied by reference TRBV30 and TRBJ2-2, is SQTIHQWPATLVQPVGSPLSLECTVEGTSNPNLYWYRQAAGRGLQLLFYSVGIGQISSEVPQNLSASRPQDRQFILSSKKLLLSDSGFYLCAWNIGAGELFFGEGSRLTVL.

Regarding this clone: This may be a read error: a much more frequent sequence differs by one nucleotide. Other DNA sequences within the sample encode an identical CDR3. The chain combines TRBV19 with TRBJ2-7; 11 bases are a match to TRBD1. The V gene's germline CDR1 is LNHDA and CDR2 SQIVND (reference sequence). With 3 bases clipped from V and 3 bases from J, the junction kept 1 base outside the gene matches. The CDR3 length is 14 residues. CDR3 nucleotides: TGTGCCAGTAGTATTGGGACAGGGGGCTACGAGCAGTACTTC. Translated, it gives CASSIGTGGYEQYF. The whole variable domain, filled in from reference TRBV19 and TRBJ2-7, reads DGGITQSPKYLFRKEGQNVTLSCEQNLNHDAMYWYRQDPGQGLRLIYYSQIVNDFQKGDIAEGYSVSREKKESFPLTVTSAQKNPTAFYLCASSIGTGGYEQYFGPGTRLTVT.

This clone was picked up one time. The V call is TRBV28, the J call TRBJ2-7, with D unresolved. V was clipped by 6 bases and J by 0 bases, with 9 bases between them. This CDR3 is built from 13 residues. From germline, CDR1 is MDHEN and CDR2 SYDVKM. CDR3 in DNA: TGTGCCAGCAGCTCCTGGAGCTCCTACGAGCAGTACTTC. Residues: CASSSWSSYEQYF.

This chain connects TRBV20-1 to TRBJ2-7, with D possibly being TRBD1 or TRBD2 (6 bases each). CDR3 length: 14 amino acids. The germline gives CDR1 DFQATT, CDR2 SNEGSKA (reference sequence). V lost 5 bases and J 2 bases, leaving 16 bases between the germline ends. The CDR3 bases are TGCAGTGCTGGTGGGGGCGGGGTGACCTACGAGCAGTACTTC. This codes for CSAGGGGVTYEQYF.

V is TRBV27 and J is TRBJ2-1; 13 nucleotides match TRBD2. The CDR3 sequence is 15 residues long. Germline V gene sequence: CDR1 MNHEY, CDR2 SMNVEV (reference sequence). The trim removed 4 bases at V and 6 bases at J, leaving 3 bases unmatched. CDR3 DNA: TGTGCCAGCAGTTGGACTAGCGGGGGTTCCAATGAGCAGTTCTTC. Translating gives CASSWTSGGSNEQFF.

This chain connects TRBV19 to TRBJ2-1; D is perhaps TRBD1 (7 bases). The CDR3 contains 14 residues. The germline CDR1 and CDR2 sequences are LNHDA and SQIVND (reference sequence). The V end was cut by 7 bases, the J end by 4 bases, with 14 bases between. The CDR3 loop reads CASKEGASYNEQFF. CDR3 sequence (DNA): TGTGCCAGTAAGGAGGGGGCTTCATACAATGAGCAGTTCTTC.